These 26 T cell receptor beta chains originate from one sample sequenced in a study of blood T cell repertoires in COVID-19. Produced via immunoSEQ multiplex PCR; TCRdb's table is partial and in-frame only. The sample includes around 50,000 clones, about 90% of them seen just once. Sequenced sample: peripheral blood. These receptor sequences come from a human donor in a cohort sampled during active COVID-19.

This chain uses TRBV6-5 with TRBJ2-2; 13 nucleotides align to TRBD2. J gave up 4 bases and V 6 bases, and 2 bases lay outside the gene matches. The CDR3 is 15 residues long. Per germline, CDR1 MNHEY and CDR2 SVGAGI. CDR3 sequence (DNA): TGTGCCAGCAGATGGACTAGCGGGAGCACCGGGGAGCTGTTTTTT. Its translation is CASRWTSGSTGELFF.

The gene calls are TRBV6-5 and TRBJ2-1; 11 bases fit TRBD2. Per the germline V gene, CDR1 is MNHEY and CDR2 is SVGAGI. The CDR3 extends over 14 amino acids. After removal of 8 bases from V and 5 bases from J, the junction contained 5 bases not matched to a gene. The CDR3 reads CASARLAGNNEQFF. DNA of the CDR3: TGTGCCAGCGCCCGACTAGCGGGAAACAATGAGCAGTTCTTC.

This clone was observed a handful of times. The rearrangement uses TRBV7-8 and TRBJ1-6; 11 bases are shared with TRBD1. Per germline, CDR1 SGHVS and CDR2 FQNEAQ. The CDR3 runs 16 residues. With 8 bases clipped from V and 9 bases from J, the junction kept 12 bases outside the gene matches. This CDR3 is CASGPLGQGARSPLHF. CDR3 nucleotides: TGTGCCAGCGGCCCTTTAGGACAGGGGGCTCGTTCACCCCTCCACTTT.

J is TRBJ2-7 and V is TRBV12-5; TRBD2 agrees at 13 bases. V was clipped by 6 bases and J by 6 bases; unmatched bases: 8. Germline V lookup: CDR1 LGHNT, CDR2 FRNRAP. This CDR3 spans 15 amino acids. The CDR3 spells CASGQLAGGPSEQYF. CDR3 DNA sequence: TGTGCTAGTGGACAACTAGCGGGGGGGCCTAGCGAGCAGTACTTC.

CDR3 amino acids: CASSRRGGEDIQYF. DNA of the CDR3: TGCGCCAGCAGCCGGAGGGGGGGCGAAGACATTCAGTACTTC. V gene TRBV5-1 combines with J gene TRBJ2-4, with D perhaps TRBD2 (7 bases). The CDR3 is 14 residues long. V lost 4 bases, J lost 8 bases, and 16 bases lay in between. Per germline, CDR1 SGHRS and CDR2 YFSETQ.

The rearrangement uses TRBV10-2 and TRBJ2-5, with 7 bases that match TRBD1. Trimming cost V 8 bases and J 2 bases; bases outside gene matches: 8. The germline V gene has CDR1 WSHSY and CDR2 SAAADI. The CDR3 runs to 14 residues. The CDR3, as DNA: TGCGCCAGCTCCCGTGGACAGGCACAAGAGACCCAGTACTTC. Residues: CASSRGQAQETQYF.

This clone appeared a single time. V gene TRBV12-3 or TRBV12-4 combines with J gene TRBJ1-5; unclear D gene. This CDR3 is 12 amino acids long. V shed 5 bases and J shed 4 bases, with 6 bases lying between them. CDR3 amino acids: CASSPRNQPQHF. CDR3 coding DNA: TGTGCCAGCAGTCCGAGAAATCAGCCCCAGCATTTT.

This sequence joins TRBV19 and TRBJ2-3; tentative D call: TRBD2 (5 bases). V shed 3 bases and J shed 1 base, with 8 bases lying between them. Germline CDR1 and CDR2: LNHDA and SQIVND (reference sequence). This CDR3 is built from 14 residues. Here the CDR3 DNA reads TGTGCCAGTAGTATTCGGCGGGGCACAGATACGCAGTATTTT. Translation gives CASSIRRGTDTQYF.

For the CDR3, the DNA is TGTGCCAGCAGGGACACAGGGCACTATGGCTACACCTTC. This gives the protein CASRDTGHYGYTF. The rearrangement uses TRBV12-3 or TRBV12-4 and TRBJ1-2; a possible D gene is TRBD1 (6 bases). V was shortened by 6 bases and J by 3 bases, with 11 bases between the two germline ends. The CDR3 is 13 amino acids.

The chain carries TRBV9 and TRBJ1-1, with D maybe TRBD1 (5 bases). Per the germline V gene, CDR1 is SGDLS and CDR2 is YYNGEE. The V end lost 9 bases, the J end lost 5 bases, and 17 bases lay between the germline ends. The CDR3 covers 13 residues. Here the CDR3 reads CATSQGMATEAFF. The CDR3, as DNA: TGTGCCACCTCGCAGGGAATGGCGACTGAAGCTTTCTTT. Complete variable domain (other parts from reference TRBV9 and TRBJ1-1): DSGVTQTPKHLITATGQRVTLRCSPRSGDLSVYWYQQSLDQGLQFLIQYYNGEERAKGNILERFSAQQFPDLHSELNLSSLELGDSALYFCATSQGMATEAFFGQGTRLTVV.

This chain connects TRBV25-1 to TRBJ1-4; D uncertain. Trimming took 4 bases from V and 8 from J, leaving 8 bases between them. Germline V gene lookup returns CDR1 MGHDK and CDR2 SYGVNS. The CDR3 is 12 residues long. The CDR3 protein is CASSGYSEKLFF. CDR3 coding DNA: TGTGCCAGCAGTGGTTACAGCGAAAAACTGTTTTTT.

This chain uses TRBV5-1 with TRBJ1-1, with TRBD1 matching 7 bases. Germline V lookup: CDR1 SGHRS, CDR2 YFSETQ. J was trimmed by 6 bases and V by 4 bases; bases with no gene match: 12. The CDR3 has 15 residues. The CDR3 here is CASSVADRTSPEAFF. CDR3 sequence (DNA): TGCGCCAGCAGCGTTGCGGACAGGACTAGCCCTGAAGCTTTCTTT.

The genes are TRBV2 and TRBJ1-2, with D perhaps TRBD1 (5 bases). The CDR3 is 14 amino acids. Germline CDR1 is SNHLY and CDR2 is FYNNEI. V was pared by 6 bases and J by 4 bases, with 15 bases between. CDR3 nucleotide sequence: TGTGCCAGCAGCAAGCAGGGTTTGAGCTATGGCTACACCTTC. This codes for CASSKQGLSYGYTF.

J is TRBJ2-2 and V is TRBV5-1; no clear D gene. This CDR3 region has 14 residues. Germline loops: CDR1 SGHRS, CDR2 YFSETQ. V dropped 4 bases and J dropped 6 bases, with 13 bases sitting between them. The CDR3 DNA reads TGCGCCAGCAGCCTCAGCCCGAGGTCCGGGGAGCTGTTTTTT. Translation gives CASSLSPRSGELFF.

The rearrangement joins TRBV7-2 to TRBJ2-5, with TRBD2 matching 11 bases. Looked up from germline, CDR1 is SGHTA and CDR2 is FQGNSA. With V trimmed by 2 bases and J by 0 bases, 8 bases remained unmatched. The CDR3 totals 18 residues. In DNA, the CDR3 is TGTGCCAGCAGCTTAATCCCTTTAGCGGGGGGGTACCAAGAGACCCAGTACTTC. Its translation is CASSLIPLAGGYQETQYF. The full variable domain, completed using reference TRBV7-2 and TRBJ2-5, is GAGVSQSPSNKVTEKGKDVELRCDPISGHTALYWYRQSLGQGLEFLIYFQGNSAPDKSGLPSDRFSAERTGGSVSTLTIQRTQQEDSAVYLCASSLIPLAGGYQETQYFGPGTRLLVL.

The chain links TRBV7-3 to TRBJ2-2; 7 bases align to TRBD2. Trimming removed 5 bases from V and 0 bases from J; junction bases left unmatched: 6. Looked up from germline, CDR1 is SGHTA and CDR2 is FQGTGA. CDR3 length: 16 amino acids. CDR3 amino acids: CASSALASTNTGELFF. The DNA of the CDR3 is TGTGCCAGCAGCGCACTAGCGAGTACGAACACCGGGGAGCTGTTTTTT.

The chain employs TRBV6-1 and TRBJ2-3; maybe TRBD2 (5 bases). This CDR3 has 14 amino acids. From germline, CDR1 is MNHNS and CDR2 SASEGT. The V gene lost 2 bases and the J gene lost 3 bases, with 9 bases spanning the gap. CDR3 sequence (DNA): TGTGCCAGCAGTGAAACCCGGGGTACAGATACGCAGTATTTT. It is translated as CASSETRGTDTQYF.

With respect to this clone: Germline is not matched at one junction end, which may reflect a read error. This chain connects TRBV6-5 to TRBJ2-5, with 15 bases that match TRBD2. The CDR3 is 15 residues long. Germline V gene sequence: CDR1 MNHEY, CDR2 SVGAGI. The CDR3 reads CASGLAGGNQETQYF. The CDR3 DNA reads TGTGCCAGCGGACTAGCGGGGGGGAACCAAGAGACTCAGTACTTC.

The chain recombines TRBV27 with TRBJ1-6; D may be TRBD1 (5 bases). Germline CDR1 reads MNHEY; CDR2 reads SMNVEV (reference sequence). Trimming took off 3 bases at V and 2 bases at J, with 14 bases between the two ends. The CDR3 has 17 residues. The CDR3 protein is CASSLGGSGTYNSPLHF. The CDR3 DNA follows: TGTGCCAGCAGTTTGGGGGGATCCGGCACCTATAATTCACCCCTCCACTTT.

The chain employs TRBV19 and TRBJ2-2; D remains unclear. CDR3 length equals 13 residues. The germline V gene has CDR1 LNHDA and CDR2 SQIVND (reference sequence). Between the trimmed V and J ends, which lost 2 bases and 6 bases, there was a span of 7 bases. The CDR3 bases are TGTGCCAGTAGTATACAGGTGGCCGGGGAGCTGTTTTTT. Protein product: CASSIQVAGELFF. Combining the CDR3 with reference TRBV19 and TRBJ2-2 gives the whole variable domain DGGITQSPKYLFRKEGQNVTLSCEQNLNHDAMYWYRQDPGQGLRLIYYSQIVNDFQKGDIAEGYSVSREKKESFPLTVTSAQKNPTAFYLCASSIQVAGELFFGEGSRLTVL.

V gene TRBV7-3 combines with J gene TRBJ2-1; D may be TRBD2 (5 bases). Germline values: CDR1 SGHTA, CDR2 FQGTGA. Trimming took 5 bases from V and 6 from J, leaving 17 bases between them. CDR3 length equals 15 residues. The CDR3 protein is CASSPASGLVNEQFF. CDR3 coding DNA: TGTGCCAGCAGCCCGGCCAGCGGCCTCGTCAATGAGCAGTTCTTC.

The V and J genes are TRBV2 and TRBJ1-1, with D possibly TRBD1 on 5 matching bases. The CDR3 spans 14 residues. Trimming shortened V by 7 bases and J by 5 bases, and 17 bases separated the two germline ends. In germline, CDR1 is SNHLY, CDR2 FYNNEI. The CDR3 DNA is TGTGCCAGCATGACTGGGACTCTATCGACTGAAGCTTTCTTT. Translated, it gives CASMTGTLSTEAFF.

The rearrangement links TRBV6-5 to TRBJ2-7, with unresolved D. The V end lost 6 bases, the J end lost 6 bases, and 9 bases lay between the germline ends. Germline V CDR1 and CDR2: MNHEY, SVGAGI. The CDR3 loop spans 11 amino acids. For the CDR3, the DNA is TGTGCCAGCAGCCGCTACGGCGAGCAGTACTTC. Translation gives CASSRYGEQYF.

The CDR3 is CASSVGVFSFTVAEGGEETQYF. Written as DNA, the CDR3 is TGTGCCAGCAGCGTAGGGGTTTTTTCGTTCACCGTAGCGGAAGGAGGAGAAGAGACCCAGTACTTC. This rearrangement joins TRBV9 to TRBJ2-5, with a weak D call TRBD2 (6 bases). The V gene lost 0 bases and the J gene lost 3 bases, with 33 bases spanning the gap. CDR1 is SGDLS and CDR2 is YYNGEE in the germline V gene. This CDR3 is built from 22 residues.

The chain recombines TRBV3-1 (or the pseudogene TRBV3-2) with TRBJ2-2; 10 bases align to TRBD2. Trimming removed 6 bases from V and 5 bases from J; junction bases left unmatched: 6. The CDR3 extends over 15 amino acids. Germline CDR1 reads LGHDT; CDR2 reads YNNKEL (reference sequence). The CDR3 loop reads CASRLAGMGTGELFF. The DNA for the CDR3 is TGTGCCAGCAGACTAGCGGGAATGGGGACCGGGGAGCTGTTTTTT.

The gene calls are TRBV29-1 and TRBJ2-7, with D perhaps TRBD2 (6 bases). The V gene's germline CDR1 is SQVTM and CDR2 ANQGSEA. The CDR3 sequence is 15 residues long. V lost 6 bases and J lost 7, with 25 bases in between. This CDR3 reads CSVALASILSGEQYF. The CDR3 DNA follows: TGCAGCGTGGCACTAGCAAGTATCTTGTCGGGGGAGCAGTACTTC.